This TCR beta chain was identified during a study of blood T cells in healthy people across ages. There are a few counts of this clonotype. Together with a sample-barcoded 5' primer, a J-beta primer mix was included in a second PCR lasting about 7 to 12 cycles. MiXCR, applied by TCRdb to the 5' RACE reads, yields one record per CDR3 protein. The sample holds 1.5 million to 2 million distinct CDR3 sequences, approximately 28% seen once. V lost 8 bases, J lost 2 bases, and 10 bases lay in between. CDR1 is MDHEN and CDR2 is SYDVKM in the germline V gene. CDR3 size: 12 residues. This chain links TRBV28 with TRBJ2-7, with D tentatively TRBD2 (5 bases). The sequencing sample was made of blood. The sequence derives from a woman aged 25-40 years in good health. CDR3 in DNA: TGTGCCAGCTACGGGGTTACCTACGAGCAGTACTTC. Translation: CASYGVTYEQYF.